A single sample gave rise to the 20 T cell receptor beta chains below, sequenced in a study of T cell repertoires in cytomegalovirus infection. TCRdb processed the reads anew with MiXCR; each CDR3 protein has one entry. This table has around 250,000 distinct CDR3 sequences, over 15% appearing once. The sequenced sample was CD8+ T cells from PBMCs. The receptor set was obtained from a human donor in good health (CMV status not recorded). Some clones in this sample may be carry-over from other donors' samples.

The CDR3 is CASSLGRGNQPQHF. The CDR3 DNA sequence: TGTGCCAGCAGCTTGGGGAGGGGCAATCAGCCCCAGCATTTT. The chain is built from TRBV5-6 and TRBJ1-5; no definite D call. The CDR3 totals 14 residues. Trimming cost V 0 bases and J 2 bases, with 6 bases left between them. Looked up from germline, CDR1 is SGHDT and CDR2 is YYEEEE.

This clonotype appeared a few times. The chain is built from TRBV2 and TRBJ1-1; D unclear. The V gene's germline CDR1 is SNHLY and CDR2 FYNNEI. V gave up 4 bases and J gave up 7 bases, with 10 bases separating them. The CDR3 length is 12 residues. The CDR3 protein is CASSVAILEAFF. CDR3 bases: TGTGCCAGCAGTGTCGCGATTCTTGAAGCTTTCTTT.

This clonotype occurred many times. This chain uses TRBV7-2 with TRBJ2-7; TRBD1 matches 11 bases. With 4 bases clipped from V and 4 bases from J, the junction kept 6 bases outside the gene matches. CDR3 length: 15 residues. Germline CDR1 SGHTA, CDR2 FQGNSA. CDR3 nucleotide sequence: TGTGCCAGCAGCTCAGGACAGGGGGCCTCATACGAGCAGTACTTC. It is translated as CASSSGQGASYEQYF.

This clonotype was counted at least ten times. The rearrangement joins TRBV4-3 to TRBJ2-7, with D possibly TRBD2 on 5 matching bases. Trimming shortened V by 5 bases and J by 6 bases, and 14 bases separated the two germline ends. The germline CDR1 and CDR2 sequences are LGHNA and YSLEER. The CDR3 has 13 residues. Written as DNA, the CDR3 is TGCGCCAGCAGCGAAGGCGCCGGAGGCGAGCAGTACTTC. Translation: CASSEGAGGEQYF.

This clonotype was picked up many times. The chain recombines TRBV6-1 with TRBJ2-7; 10 bases agree with TRBD2. The length of the CDR3 is 18 residues. The V gene end was trimmed by 3 bases and the J gene end by 2 bases; junction bases not matched to a gene: 13. Germline V CDR1 and CDR2: MNHNS, SASEGT. CDR3 loop: CASSDPPVGTSETYEQYF. The CDR3 DNA follows: TGTGCCAGCAGTGATCCTCCGGTGGGGACTAGCGAAACCTACGAGCAGTACTTC.

Many counts were recorded for this clonotype. The chain joins TRBV7-6 to TRBJ2-5, with D hard to call. The CDR3 loop spans 15 amino acids. V was pared by 5 bases and J by 5 bases, with 18 bases between. Germline CDR1 reads SGHVS; CDR2 reads FNYEAQ. The CDR3 loop is CASSVQATLGETQYF. For the CDR3, the DNA is TGTGCCAGCAGCGTCCAGGCTACTCTCGGGGAGACCCAGTACTTC.

This clonotype was detected ten times or more. CDR3 coding DNA: TGTGCCAGCAGCTTAGGCCGCAACCCCCAGAACGAGCAGTACTTC. As protein: CASSLGRNPQNEQYF. V gene TRBV7-8 combines with J gene TRBJ2-7; no firm D call. Per germline, CDR1 SGHVS and CDR2 FQNEAQ. The CDR3 has 15 residues. V lost 1 base to trimming and J lost 5 bases, with 15 bases between them.

This clonotype was recorded at least ten times. This chain connects TRBV7-2 to TRBJ2-4, with unresolved D. Per the germline V gene, CDR1 is SGHTA and CDR2 is FQGNSA. V lost 5 bases, J lost 0 bases, and 14 bases lay in between. This CDR3 contains 16 residues. The CDR3 DNA follows: TGTGCCAGCAGCCTAGATCAGGTGTTAGCCAAAAACATTCAGTACTTC. This encodes CASSLDQVLAKNIQYF.

This clonotype was detected many times. V and J are TRBV11-2 and TRBJ2-7; D tentatively fits TRBD1 or TRBD2 (5 bases each). Trimming pared 5 bases from V and 2 bases from J, leaving 13 bases between. Germline CDR1 and CDR2: SGHAT and FQNNGV. The CDR3 runs to 14 residues. The CDR3 DNA reads as TGTGCCAGCAGCCTGAGGGGCGTTACCTACGAGCAGTACTTC. This translates into CASSLRGVTYEQYF.

In this sample, this clonotype turned up a few times. The chain links TRBV27 to TRBJ1-3; D is uncertain. Germline CDR1 is MNHEY and CDR2 is SMNVEV (reference sequence). The CDR3 is 11 residues long. Trimming shortened V by 8 bases and J by 9 bases, and 11 bases separated the two germline ends. CDR3 region: CASGSGATIYF. The DNA for the CDR3 is TGTGCCAGCGGATCGGGAGCCACCATATATTTT.

CDR3 DNA: TGTGCCAGCAGCAGAACCGGGACAGGCGACTACGAGCAGTACTTC. Translating it yields CASSRTGTGDYEQYF. The chain has TRBV5-6 and TRBJ2-7; the match to TRBD1 covers 8 bases. The CDR3 runs 15 residues. Germline-derived CDR1 and CDR2 are SGHDT and YYEEEE. J lost 3 bases, V lost 4 bases, and 9 bases had no gene match.

This clonotype occurred many times. The gene calls are TRBV7-9 and TRBJ2-5, with 15 bases that match TRBD2. Losses at the gene ends were 5 bases for V and 5 bases for J; bases not matched to a gene: 9. Germline CDR1 reads SEHNR; CDR2 reads FQNEAQ (reference sequence). The CDR3 consists of 17 residues. The CDR3 is CASSHGLAGGPRETQYF. CDR3 DNA sequence: TGTGCCAGCAGCCACGGACTAGCGGGGGGGCCGCGGGAGACCCAGTACTTC.

At least ten counts were recorded for this clonotype. The gene calls are TRBV6-5 and TRBJ2-7, with D possibly matching TRBD2 (6 bases). Trimming took off 2 bases at V and 0 bases at J, with 8 bases between the two ends. The CDR3 spans 14 residues. Germline CDR1 is MNHEY and CDR2 is SVGAGI. The DNA of the CDR3 is TGTGCCAGCAGTTACGGAGGGAACTCCTACGAGCAGTACTTC. Translated, it gives CASSYGGNSYEQYF.

The sample holds a few counts of this clonotype. V usage is TRBV2 and J usage is TRBJ1-3; D is undetermined. V was pared by 7 bases and J by 1 base, with 8 bases between. This CDR3 contains 13 residues. Per germline, CDR1 SNHLY and CDR2 FYNNEI. The CDR3 sequence: CASKKASGNTIYF. The CDR3 DNA follows: TGTGCCAGCAAGAAAGCTTCTGGAAACACCATATATTTT.

This clonotype has just a few counts. This chain connects TRBV10-3 to TRBJ1-4, with D hard to call. Germline CDR1 ENHRY, CDR2 SYGVKD. CDR3 length equals 15 residues. Deletions cut 0 bases from V and 8 bases from J, with 13 bases between. The CDR3 reads CAISESGSLGEKLFF. CDR3 sequence (DNA): TGTGCCATCAGTGAGTCGGGCAGCTTAGGAGAAAAACTGTTTTTT.

In its sample, this clonotype was seen many times. The chain joins TRBV4-1 to TRBJ2-7; tentative D call: TRBD2 (6 bases). Germline CDR1 MGHRA, CDR2 YSYEKL. The length of the CDR3 is 14 residues. The ends were cut back, 1 base at V and 2 bases at J, with 9 bases in the middle. CDR3 coding DNA: TGCGCCAGCAGCCAAGTGGGGGAGGCCTACGAGCAGTACTTC. Encoded protein: CASSQVGEAYEQYF.

This clonotype was counted at least ten times. The genes are TRBV7-8 and TRBJ2-3, with D unclear. In germline, CDR1 is SGHVS, CDR2 FQNEAQ. Trimming shortened V by 5 bases and J by 5 bases, and 8 bases separated the two germline ends. This CDR3 spans 12 amino acids. The CDR3 nucleotides read TGTGCCAGCAGCGTGACTTTAGATACGCAGTATTTT. This encodes CASSVTLDTQYF.

The J gene is TRBJ1-4, the V gene TRBV7-9; D is unclear. V was trimmed by 5 bases and J by 7 bases, leaving 14 bases between them. This CDR3 has 14 residues. The germline V gene encodes CDR1 SEHNR and CDR2 FQNEAQ (reference sequence). The CDR3: CASSPMSGGEKLFF. For the CDR3, the DNA is TGTGCCAGCAGCCCAATGAGCGGAGGTGAAAAACTGTTTTTT.

The V call is TRBV10-3, the J call TRBJ1-1; D gene uncertain. The CDR3 is made up of 12 amino acids. Trimming stripped 2 bases from V and 5 bases from J, with 6 bases between. CDR1 and CDR2 from the germline V gene are ENHRY and SYGVKD. Here the CDR3 DNA reads TGTGCCATCAGTGAGGGGGAAACTGAAGCTTTCTTT. Its translation: CAISEGETEAFF.

This clonotype was counted many times. V gene TRBV7-9 combines with J gene TRBJ1-1; D unresolved. V gave up 6 bases and J gave up 5 bases, with 16 bases separating them. In germline, CDR1 is SEHNR, CDR2 FQNEAQ (reference sequence). The CDR3 has 14 amino acids. For the CDR3, the DNA is TGTGCCAGCAGATCCGGACCGGGTCGGACTGAAGCTTTCTTT. The encoded protein is CASRSGPGRTEAFF. The full variable domain, in which reference TRBV7-9 and TRBJ1-1 provide the parts outside the CDR3, is DTGVSQNPRHKITKRGQNVTFRCDPISEHNRLYWYRQTLGQGPEFLTYFQNEAQLEKSRLLSDRFSAERPKGSFSTLEIQRTEQGDSAMYLCASRSGPGRTEAFFGQGTRLTVV.